These 16 T cell receptor beta chains were sequenced from one sample in a study of cytomegalovirus exposure and HLA in healthy donors. Primers included in the PCR were 60 Vbeta and 13 Jbeta primers. The protocol was immunoSEQ multiplex PCR, while the TCRdb copy is restricted to in-frame clones and leaves out a portion. The table shows more than 95,000 clones, with 77% occurring only once. The sample consisted of PBMCs. These receptors all come from a woman in her thirties or forties in good health and CMV-seropositive.

This clone was seen only a few times. In DNA form, the CDR3 reads TGCGCCAGCAGCTTGGATATTAACAGGGGGGACGAGCAGTACTTC. Its protein product is CASSLDINRGDEQYF. The genes are TRBV5-1 and TRBJ2-7; 8 nucleotides match TRBD1. Germline values: CDR1 SGHRS, CDR2 YFSETQ. This CDR3 region has 15 residues. V lost 0 bases and J lost 5; bases outside the gene matches: 7.

V is TRBV7-8 and J is TRBJ2-5; D possibly corresponds to TRBD1 (7 bases). V shed 7 bases and J shed 11 bases, with 26 bases lying between them. This CDR3 spans 15 amino acids. The germline gives CDR1 SGHVS, CDR2 FQNEAQ. The CDR3 bases are TGTGCCAGCACCGTAGGGGCGGGACGTCAGGGGGAGCAGTACTTC. As protein: CASTVGAGRQGEQYF.

This sequence joins TRBV14 and TRBJ2-3; D is unclear. Germline V gene sequence: CDR1 SGHDN, CDR2 FVKESK. The CDR3 totals 15 residues. The V gene lost 6 bases and the J gene lost 0 bases, with 13 bases spanning the gap. Here the CDR3 reads CASRQTGSSTDTQYF. CDR3 sequence (DNA): TGTGCCAGCAGGCAAACTGGTTCTAGCACAGATACGCAGTATTTT.

In nucleotides, the CDR3 is TGTGCCAGCAGCTGGGACAGGGGCTCCGGGCAGCCCCAGCATTTT. It translates to CASSWDRGSGQPQHF. The rearrangement joins TRBV6-1 to TRBJ1-5; 10 bases agree with TRBD1. The CDR3 is 15 residues long. Germline lookup yields CDR1 MNHNS and CDR2 SASEGT. The V and J ends lost 6 bases and 7 bases, in that order; junction bases with no gene match: 9.

V and J are TRBV30 and TRBJ1-1; D remains unclear. This CDR3 spans 13 amino acids. Trimming stripped 0 bases from V and 0 bases from J, with 5 bases between. The germline V gene has CDR1 GTSNPN and CDR2 SVGIG (reference sequence). The CDR3 sequence is CAWSVTVNTEAFF. CDR3 DNA sequence: TGTGCCTGGAGTGTAACGGTGAACACTGAAGCTTTCTTT.

In regard to this clone: Other DNA sequences in this sample translate to the same CDR3. DNA of the CDR3: TGCGCCAGCAGCTCCGGGACACTGAACTATGGCTACACCTTC. As protein: CASSSGTLNYGYTF. The chain is built from TRBV5-1 and TRBJ1-2; tentative D call: TRBD1 (6 bases). CDR1 and CDR2 from the germline V gene are SGHRS and YFSETQ. This CDR3 has 14 residues. V was cut by 3 bases and J by 2 bases, with 11 bases left in between.

The chain couples TRBV4-2 to TRBJ2-1; TRBD2 matches 8 bases. Germline V gene data show CDR1 as LGHNA and CDR2 as YNFKEQ. This CDR3 has 12 amino acids. J gave up 8 bases and V 4 bases, and 1 base lay outside the gene matches. CDR3 protein: CASSPGGDEQFF. CDR3 sequence (DNA): TGTGCCAGCAGCCCCGGGGGGGATGAGCAGTTCTTC.

The genes are TRBV5-5 and TRBJ1-1; unclear D gene. The CDR3 extends over 14 amino acids. The germline V and J ends were trimmed by 3 bases and 0 bases, with 9 bases remaining between them. Germline V gene data show CDR1 as SGHKS and CDR2 as YYEKEE (reference sequence). The CDR3 region has the DNA TGTGCCAGCAGCTCACAAATAATGAACACTGAAGCTTTCTTT. It translates to CASSSQIMNTEAFF.

Notes on this clone: The same CDR3 can be traced to other DNA sequences in this sample. The chain couples TRBV15 to TRBJ1-1; 7 nucleotides match TRBD1. This CDR3 contains 15 residues. Germline V gene sequence: CDR1 LNHNV, CDR2 YYDKDF (reference sequence). V was clipped by 0 bases and J by 5 bases; unmatched bases: 6. The CDR3 is CATSRDRGGRTEAFF. The CDR3 coding sequence is TGTGCCACCAGCAGAGATAGAGGGGGCAGGACTGAAGCTTTCTTT.

The chain recombines TRBV5-6 with TRBJ1-2; 10 nucleotides align to TRBD1. Trimming at V came to 0 bases and at J to 6 bases, leaving 5 bases not matched to a gene. The CDR3 runs 15 residues. Looked up from germline, CDR1 is SGHDT and CDR2 is YYEEEE. In DNA form, the CDR3 reads TGTGCCAGCAGCTTGGTTGACAGGGGGCAACATGGCTACACCTTC. As protein: CASSLVDRGQHGYTF.

The chain recombines TRBV9 with TRBJ1-2, with 10 positions matching TRBD1. J lost 7 bases, V lost 1 base, and 7 bases had no gene match. CDR1 SGDLS and CDR2 YYNGEE come from the germline V gene. The CDR3 extends over 15 amino acids. As DNA, the CDR3 is TGTGCCAGCAGCGTATTGGACAGGGGGGAGAGTGGCTACACCTTC. It is translated as CASSVLDRGESGYTF. The whole variable domain, filled in from reference TRBV9 and TRBJ1-2, reads DSGVTQTPKHLITATGQRVTLRCSPRSGDLSVYWYQQSLDQGLQFLIQYYNGEERAKGNILERFSAQQFPDLHSELNLSSLELGDSALYFCASSVLDRGESGYTFGSGTRLTVV.

This clone has a single count. This chain joins TRBV5-1 and TRBJ2-5; TRBD2 matches at 10 bases. V trimming: 3 bases; J trimming: 2 bases; junction bases outside the gene matches: 4. The CDR3 totals 15 residues. Germline CDR1 and CDR2: SGHRS and YFSETQ. Written as DNA, the CDR3 is TGCGCCAGCAGCTCGCTAGCGGGAGTACAAGAGACCCAGTACTTC. This codes for CASSSLAGVQETQYF.

The chain combines TRBV5-1 with TRBJ1-1; D may be TRBD1 (5 bases). The CDR3 runs to 14 residues. The germline V and J ends were trimmed by 3 bases and 7 bases, with 16 bases remaining between them. Germline CDR1 and CDR2: SGHRS and YFSETQ. This CDR3 reads CASSSRRGGNEAFF. In DNA form, the CDR3 reads TGCGCCAGCAGCTCGCGGCGGGGGGGAAATGAAGCTTTCTTT.

The chain joins TRBV20-1 to TRBJ1-4, with no clear D. The germline V gene encodes CDR1 DFQATT and CDR2 SNEGSKA (reference sequence). The CDR3 is 11 amino acids. Trimming removed 2 bases at V and 8 bases at J, with 6 bases between. This CDR3 reads CSARLQEKLFF. The DNA for the CDR3 is TGCAGTGCTAGATTACAGGAAAAACTGTTTTTT.

Concerning this clone: One end of the junction is discordant with germline, which a read error may explain. The chain combines TRBV6-6 with TRBJ2-7, with 9 positions matching TRBD1. The CDR3 is made up of 14 amino acids. Germline CDR1 and CDR2: MNHNY and SVGAGI (reference sequence). For the CDR3, the DNA is TGTGCCAGCACTCCTGGGACAGGGTCCTACGGGCAGTACTTC. Its protein product is CASTPGTGSYGQYF.

The CDR3 DNA sequence: TGTGCCAGCACAGTGGGCAATCAGCCCCAGCATTTT. Translating it yields CASTVGNQPQHF. The rearrangement joins TRBV19 to TRBJ1-5; D is undetermined. From germline, CDR1 is LNHDA and CDR2 SQIVND (reference sequence). Trimming took off 9 bases at V and 2 bases at J, with 8 bases between the two ends. The CDR3 length is 12 residues.